This T cell receptor (beta chain) was obtained from a study of T cell changes during pregnancy in multiple sclerosis. Sequencing was performed with immunoSEQ multiplex PCR; in TCRdb, only in-frame clones are kept and a portion is missing. The profile shows tens of thousands of clones, roughly 92% of them singletons. This clone has just one count. The CDR3 contains 14 residues. The germline V gene encodes CDR1 GTSNPN and CDR2 SVGIG (reference sequence). With 2 bases clipped from V and 4 bases from J, the junction kept 6 bases outside the gene matches. The chain employs TRBV30 and TRBJ1-2, with TRBD1 matching 8 bases. This sequence originates from a female donor with multiple sclerosis, enrolled in a pregnancy study. The sequencing here drew on peripheral blood, taken in the second trimester of pregnancy. CDR3 sequence: CAWSNGQGFYGYTF. The CDR3 DNA reads as TGTGCCTGGAGTAACGGACAGGGCTTCTATGGCTACACCTTC.